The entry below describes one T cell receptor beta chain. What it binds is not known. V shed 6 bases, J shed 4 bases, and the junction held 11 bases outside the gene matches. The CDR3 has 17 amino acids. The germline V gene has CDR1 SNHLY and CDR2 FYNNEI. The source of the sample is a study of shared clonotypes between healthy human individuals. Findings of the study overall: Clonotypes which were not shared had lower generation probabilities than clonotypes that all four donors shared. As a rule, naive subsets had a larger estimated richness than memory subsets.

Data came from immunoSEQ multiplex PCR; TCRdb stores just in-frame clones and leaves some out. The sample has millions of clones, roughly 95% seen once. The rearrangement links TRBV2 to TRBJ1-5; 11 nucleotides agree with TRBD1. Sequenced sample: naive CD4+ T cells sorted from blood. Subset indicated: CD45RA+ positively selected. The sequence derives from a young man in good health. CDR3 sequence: CASRDRTGGERNQPQHF. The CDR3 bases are TGTGCCAGCAGAGATAGGACAGGGGGCGAGAGGAATCAGCCCCAGCATTTT.